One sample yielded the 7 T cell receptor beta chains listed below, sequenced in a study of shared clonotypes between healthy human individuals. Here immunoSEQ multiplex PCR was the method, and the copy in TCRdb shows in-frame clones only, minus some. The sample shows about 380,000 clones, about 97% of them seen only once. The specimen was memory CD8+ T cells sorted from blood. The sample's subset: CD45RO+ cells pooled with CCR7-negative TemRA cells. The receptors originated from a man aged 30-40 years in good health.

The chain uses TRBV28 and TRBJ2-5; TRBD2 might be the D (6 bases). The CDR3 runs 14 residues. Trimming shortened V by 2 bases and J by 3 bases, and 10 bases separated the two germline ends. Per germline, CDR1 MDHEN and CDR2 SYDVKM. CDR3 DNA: TGTGCCAGCAGTTTACAAGGCGGGAAAGAGACCCAGTACTTC. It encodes CASSLQGGKETQYF.

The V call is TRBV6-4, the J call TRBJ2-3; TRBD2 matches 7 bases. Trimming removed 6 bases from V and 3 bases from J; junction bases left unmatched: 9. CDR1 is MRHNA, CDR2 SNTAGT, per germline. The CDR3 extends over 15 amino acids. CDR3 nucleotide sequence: TGTGCCAGCAGCGAGACGGGGGGTCTTACAGATACGCAGTATTTT. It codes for CASSETGGLTDTQYF.

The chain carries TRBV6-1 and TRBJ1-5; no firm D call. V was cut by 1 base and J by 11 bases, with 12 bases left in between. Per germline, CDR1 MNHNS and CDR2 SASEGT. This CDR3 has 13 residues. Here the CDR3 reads CASSEGTGLTQHF. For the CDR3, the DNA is TGTGCCAGCAGTGAAGGAACCGGGCTCACCCAGCATTTT.

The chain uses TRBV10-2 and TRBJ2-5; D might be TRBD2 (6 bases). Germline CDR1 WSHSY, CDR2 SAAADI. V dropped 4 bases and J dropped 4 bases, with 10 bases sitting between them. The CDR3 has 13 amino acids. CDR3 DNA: TGCGCCAGCAGTGTATCCGGGAGAGAGACCCAGTACTTC. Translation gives CASSVSGRETQYF.

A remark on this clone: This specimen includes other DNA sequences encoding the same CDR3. The CDR3 loop reads CSAQSYEQYF. For the CDR3, the DNA is TGCAGTGCTCAGAGCTACGAGCAGTACTTC. The chain uses TRBV20-1 and TRBJ2-7; D is undetermined. The length of the CDR3 is 10 residues. The germline V and J ends were trimmed by 5 bases and 3 bases, with 5 bases remaining between them. From germline, CDR1 is DFQATT and CDR2 SNEGSKA (reference sequence).

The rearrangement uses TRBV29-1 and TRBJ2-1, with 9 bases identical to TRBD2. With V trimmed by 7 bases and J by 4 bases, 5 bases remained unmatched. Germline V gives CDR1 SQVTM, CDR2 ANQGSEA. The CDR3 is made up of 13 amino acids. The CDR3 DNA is TGCAGCGAATGGACTAGCGAGTACAATGAGCAGTTCTTC. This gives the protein CSEWTSEYNEQFF.

The chain's CDR3 is CASSQGGLAGRVEQFF. The CDR3 DNA sequence: TGTGCCAGCAGCCAAGGTGGCCTAGCGGGTCGTGTTGAGCAGTTCTTC. The V gene is TRBV4-2, the J gene TRBJ2-1; TRBD2 aligns across 8 bases. This CDR3 is 16 amino acids long. V trimming: 1 base; J trimming: 9 bases; junction bases outside the gene matches: 11. From germline, CDR1 is LGHNA and CDR2 YNFKEQ.